This TCR beta chain is from a study of shared clonotypes between healthy human individuals. General study findings and limits: Only blood was sampled, and tissue TCR repertoires likely differ from blood ones. Non-shared clonotypes showed lower generation probabilities than clonotypes common to all four donors. It was observed that 5% to 6.5% of naive CD4 clonotypes were shared across a few donors.

Trimming took off 5 bases at V and 1 base at J, with 8 bases between the two ends. The CDR3 has 14 amino acids. The germline CDR1 and CDR2 sequences are SNHLY and FYNNEI. Sequencing was performed with immunoSEQ multiplex PCR; in TCRdb, only in-frame clones are kept and a portion is missing. This sample has about 2 million clones, with 85% to 95% found just once. CD4+ cell separation produced CD45RA+ naive and CD45RA-negative memory subsets. Note on this clone: Antigen unknown.

The sequenced material came from naive CD4+ T cells sorted from blood. Subset given: CD45RA+ positively selected. The clonotype was recovered from a man aged 18-30 years in good health. This chain links TRBV2 with TRBJ2-2, with a weak D call TRBD1 (5 bases). DNA of the CDR3: TGTGCCAGCAGTCGCAGGGAGAACACCGGGGAGCTGTTTTTT. Amino acid sequence: CASSRRENTGELFF.